The subject of this entry is one T cell receptor beta chain. V gave up 2 bases and J gave up 6 bases; unmatched junction bases: 17. Germline loops: CDR1 SGHDN, CDR2 FVKESK. CDR3 length: 19 amino acids. The sample is drawn from a study of blood T cell repertoires in COVID-19. About the study: The United States, Italy and Spain provided the acute and convalescent COVID-19 samples. Sample material is recorded as cDNA or gDNA derived from T cells, B-cell-depleted T cells, or PBMCs.

The authors' processing: Cell counts per sample came from amplifying reference gene primers. Profiled with immunoSEQ multiplex PCR; TCRdb holds only in-frame clones, not every one. The D gene and trimming were derived from the DNA, and the V and J assignments and clone size from that table. Here the sample spans roughly 73,000 clones, about 80% being singletons. The chain has TRBV14 and TRBJ2-7; 12 bases align to TRBD2. The sample taken for sequencing was peripheral blood. This TCR came from a human donor in a cohort sampled during active COVID-19. For the CDR3, the DNA is TGTGCCAGCAGCCAAAGCCCCCGTTGGACTAGCGGGATCAAAGGCGAGCAGTACTTC. This sequence encodes CASSQSPRWTSGIKGEQYF.